The sequence of this T cell receptor (beta chain) was determined in a study of blood T cell repertoires in COVID-19. Study-level background: The United States, Italy and Spain supplied acute and convalescent COVID-19 samples. Sources were T cells, B-cell-depleted T cells, or PBMCs; the material itself was cDNA or gDNA.

In the source study's methods: Estimated nucleated cell counts came from reference gene primer amplification. Sequencing used immunoSEQ multiplex PCR; TCRdb keeps in-frame clones, though not all of them. The V and J calls and clone size come from that table; D and trimming were worked out from the DNA. The sample includes 84,000 or so clones, over 70% of them seen just once. V lost 3 bases and J lost 6, with 14 bases in between. Per the germline V gene, CDR1 is MGHRA and CDR2 is YSYEKL. CDR3 length: 14 residues. The sequence derives from a human donor in a cohort sampled during active COVID-19. The sample consisted of peripheral blood. This sequence joins TRBV4-1 and TRBJ1-1; the D gene is possibly TRBD1 (5 bases). Here the CDR3 reads CASSQDAWGAEAFF. The CDR3 region has the DNA TGCGCCAGCAGCCAGGATGCTTGGGGGGCTGAAGCTTTCTTT.